These 21 T cell receptor beta chains were all obtained from the same sample, sequenced in a study of CD8+ T cells in alopecia areata. Following extraction, RNA underwent reverse transcription to cDNA, which served as the sequencing template. This table comes from immunoSEQ multiplex PCR, and its TCRdb copy is limited to in-frame clones, with some not included. Among roughly 100,000 clones listed, just under 60% were seen once. Treatment in this sample: oral pan-JAK inhibitor, 5-10 mg twice daily. This material consisted of CD8+ T cells sorted from blood, taken at roughly week 58, from a patient treated with tofacitinib. These receptors were obtained from a human donor with alopecia areata.

This clone was seen a few times. The gene calls are TRBV27 and TRBJ1-6; D gene uncertain. Germline-derived CDR1 and CDR2 are MNHEY and SMNVEV (reference sequence). The CDR3 has 16 amino acids. The ends were cut back, 5 bases at V and 4 bases at J, with 15 bases in the middle. CDR3 loop: CASSPYKRSYNSPLHF. CDR3 nucleotides: TGTGCCAGCAGTCCCTATAAGAGGTCGTATAATTCACCCCTCCACTTT.

This chain connects TRBV19 to TRBJ1-1; D ambiguous. This CDR3 is 12 amino acids long. CDR1 is LNHDA and CDR2 is SQIVND in the germline V gene (reference sequence). V lost 3 bases to trimming and J lost 11 bases, with 13 bases between them. The CDR3 coding sequence is TGTGCCAGTAGTATCGGGTCCTCCCGGGCTTTCTTT. Protein sequence: CASSIGSSRAFF. Full variable domain (outside the CDR3, taken from reference TRBV19 and TRBJ1-1): DGGITQSPKYLFRKEGQNVTLSCEQNLNHDAMYWYRQDPGQGLRLIYYSQIVNDFQKGDIAEGYSVSREKKESFPLTVTSAQKNPTAFYLCASSIGSSRAFFGQGTRLTVV.

The chain links TRBV5-1 to TRBJ2-7; D might be TRBD1 or TRBD2, each matching 6 bases. Germline CDR1 and CDR2: SGHRS and YFSETQ. The ends were cut back, 0 bases at V and 4 bases at J, with 14 bases in the middle. There are 15 residues in the CDR3. The CDR3 nucleotides are TGCGCCAGCAGCTTGGCTGAACAGGGACTTTACGAGCAGTACTTC. Protein product: CASSLAEQGLYEQYF.

The chain is built from TRBV7-9 and TRBJ2-2; either TRBD1 or TRBD2 may fit D (5 bases each). The V gene lost 5 bases and the J gene lost 6 bases, with 13 bases spanning the gap. Germline V gene sequence: CDR1 SEHNR, CDR2 FQNEAQ (reference sequence). The CDR3 covers 14 residues. DNA of the CDR3: TGTGCCAGCAGCCCATCCGGGGCCGCCGGGGAGCTGTTTTTT. Translation: CASSPSGAAGELFF.

This clone has more than one count but fewer than ten. The chain links TRBV6-6 to TRBJ1-2; 7 nucleotides line up with TRBD1. The junction had 8 bases not matched to a gene; V was cut back by 6 bases and J by 4 bases. The CDR3 has 14 amino acids. The germline V gene encodes CDR1 MNHNY and CDR2 SVGAGI (reference sequence). The CDR3 DNA reads TGTGCCAGCAGAGACCCGGGACAGTCCTATGGCTACACCTTC. Amino acid sequence: CASRDPGQSYGYTF.

The chain carries TRBV27 and TRBJ2-7; the D gene is possibly TRBD1 (5 bases). The germline V gene encodes CDR1 MNHEY and CDR2 SMNVEV (reference sequence). The germline V and J ends were trimmed by 5 bases and 0 bases, with 11 bases remaining between them. The CDR3 is 14 amino acids. The CDR3: CASSPRAASYEQYF. Written as DNA, the CDR3 is TGTGCCAGCAGTCCCAGGGCGGCCTCCTACGAGCAGTACTTC.

V and J are TRBV6-5 and TRBJ2-5; TRBD1 is a possible D gene (6 bases). Between the trimmed V and J ends, which lost 6 bases and 6 bases, there was a span of 14 bases. The CDR3 has 13 amino acids. CDR1 is MNHEY, CDR2 SVGAGI, per germline. The CDR3 region is CASSTGSGKTQYF. The DNA of the CDR3 is TGTGCCAGCAGCACAGGGAGCGGCAAGACCCAGTACTTC.

This clone was observed many times. The CDR3 loop is CASSLLSSYNEQFF. In DNA form, the CDR3 reads TGCGCCAGCAGCTTGCTTAGCTCCTACAATGAGCAGTTCTTC. The gene calls are TRBV5-1 and TRBJ2-1; D gene unclear. Trimming removed 1 base from V and 0 bases from J, with 5 bases in between. The CDR3 covers 14 residues. Germline assignment: CDR1 SGHRS and CDR2 YFSETQ.

This clone was counted a few times. The rearrangement uses TRBV29-1 and TRBJ2-7; a possible D gene is TRBD1 (5 bases). CDR3 length: 12 residues. Trimming removed 5 bases from V and 2 bases from J, with 10 bases in between. Germline CDR1 is SQVTM and CDR2 is ANQGSEA. The CDR3, as DNA: TGCAGCGTTACAGGATCCACCTACGAGCAGTACTTC. Its translation: CSVTGSTYEQYF.

CDR3 nucleotide sequence: TGTGCCAGCAGCTTAGAACGACCGGACGAGCAGTACTTC. It translates to CASSLERPDEQYF. The chain recombines TRBV7-8 with TRBJ2-7, with D unclear. Germline V gene data show CDR1 as SGHVS and CDR2 as FQNEAQ. This CDR3 comprises 13 residues. V shed 1 base and J shed 5 bases, with 9 bases lying between them.

Only a few counts were recorded for this clone. The DNA for the CDR3 is TGTGCCAGCAGTTACTCTGGGCTAGTCTACGAGCAGTACTTC. As protein: CASSYSGLVYEQYF. The chain recombines TRBV6-6 with TRBJ2-7; no clear D gene. This CDR3 is built from 14 residues. Germline V gives CDR1 MNHNY, CDR2 SVGAGI (reference sequence). V was trimmed by 0 bases and J by 3 bases, leaving 9 bases between them.

The chain is built from TRBV11-2 and TRBJ1-1; D is ambiguous. The V gene's germline CDR1 is SGHAT and CDR2 FQNNGV. The CDR3 runs 16 residues. Trimming left V 7 bases short and J 1 base short, with 19 bases between. The chain's CDR3 is CASIDEPDRENTEAFF. CDR3 DNA: TGTGCCAGCATCGACGAACCGGACCGTGAGAACACTGAAGCTTTCTTT. Full variable domain (remainder filled in from reference TRBV11-2 and TRBJ1-1): EAGVAQSPRYKIIEKRQSVAFWCNPISGHATLYWYQQILGQGPKLLIQFQNNGVVDDSQLPKDRFSAERLKGVDSTLKIQPAKLEDSAVYLCASIDEPDRENTEAFFGQGTRLTVV.

As concerns this clone: This sample also contains other DNA sequences that code for the same CDR3. The chain combines TRBV5-1 with TRBJ2-5; D remains ambiguous. V was trimmed by 3 bases and J by 2 bases, leaving 2 bases between them. Germline V gene lookup returns CDR1 SGHRS and CDR2 YFSETQ. The CDR3 runs 11 residues. This CDR3 reads CASSSQETQYF. The CDR3 DNA follows: TGCGCCAGCAGCTCTCAAGAGACCCAGTACTTC.

This clone was counted a few times. V and J are TRBV7-9 and TRBJ2-1, with a weak D call TRBD1 (6 bases). Germline CDR1 SEHNR, CDR2 FQNEAQ (reference sequence). Trimming stripped 8 bases from V and 6 bases from J, with 17 bases between. CDR3 size: 14 residues. CDR3 nucleotide sequence: TGTGCCAGCCGACACCCACAGGGCCTCAATGAGCAGTTCTTC. Translating it yields CASRHPQGLNEQFF.

This clone was picked up a small number of times. The rearrangement uses TRBV5-6 and TRBJ2-1; unclear D gene. V was pared by 0 bases and J by 8 bases, with 6 bases between. Germline assignment: CDR1 SGHDT and CDR2 YYEEEE. CDR3 length: 12 amino acids. The CDR3 region is CASSLGGDEQFF. DNA for the CDR3: TGTGCCAGCAGCTTGGGAGGCGATGAGCAGTTCTTC.

The J gene is TRBJ2-5, the V gene TRBV18, with D tentatively TRBD1 or TRBD2 (5 bases each). Per the germline V gene, CDR1 is KGHSH and CDR2 is LQKENI. The length of the CDR3 is 14 residues. The V end was cut by 4 bases, the J end by 5 bases, with 14 bases between. In DNA, the CDR3 is TGTGCCAGCTCACGGGACGGGACCGGGGAGACCCAGTACTTC. It codes for CASSRDGTGETQYF.

This clone has only one observation. The V call is TRBV4-1, the J call TRBJ2-7; 7 bases align to TRBD1. The ends lost 3 bases at V and 3 bases at J; junction bases unmatched: 5. The germline V gene has CDR1 MGHRA and CDR2 YSYEKL. The CDR3 has 14 amino acids. In DNA, the CDR3 is TGCGCCAGCAGCCAGCTGACAGGGAACTACGAGCAGTACTTC. Protein product: CASSQLTGNYEQYF.

The chain links TRBV20-1 to TRBJ1-2; D gene uncertain. V dropped 6 bases and J dropped 5 bases, with 10 bases sitting between them. This CDR3 has 11 amino acids. In germline, CDR1 is DFQATT, CDR2 SNEGSKA (reference sequence). The chain's CDR3 is CSAPGGYGYTF. The CDR3 DNA reads TGCAGTGCCCCCGGAGGGTATGGCTACACCTTC.

The chain uses TRBV27 and TRBJ2-2; either TRBD1 or TRBD2 may supply D (6 bases each). Germline assignment: CDR1 MNHEY and CDR2 SMNVEV (reference sequence). CDR3 length equals 15 residues. Trimming pared 3 bases from V and 1 base from J, leaving 9 bases between. The CDR3 loop reads CASSFGGLNTGELFF. CDR3 nucleotides: TGTGCCAGCAGTTTCGGGGGCCTGAACACCGGGGAGCTGTTTTTT.

V is TRBV7-8 and J is TRBJ2-1; TRBD1 might be the D (6 bases). V shed 2 bases and J shed 7 bases, with 15 bases lying between them. Per the germline V gene, CDR1 is SGHVS and CDR2 is FQNEAQ. CDR3 size: 15 residues. The CDR3 reads CASSLWRRGGNEQFF. The CDR3 nucleotides read TGTGCCAGCAGCTTATGGCGCAGGGGTGGTAATGAGCAGTTCTTC.

The chain has TRBV7-9 and TRBJ2-7; the D gene is possibly TRBD1 (5 bases). This CDR3 has 13 residues. V was shortened by 5 bases and J by 3 bases, with 11 bases between the two germline ends. CDR1 and CDR2 (germline): SEHNR, FQNEAQ (reference sequence). The CDR3 DNA is TGTGCCAGCAGCCTAGGACACCTCTACGAGCAGTACTTC. Protein sequence: CASSLGHLYEQYF.